These 10 T cell receptor beta chains originate from one sample sequenced in a study of blood T cell repertoires in COVID-19. Profiling relied on immunoSEQ multiplex PCR, and the TCRdb table lists in-frame clones only, not all of them. Found here are 50,000 to 70,000 clones, approximately 86% of them singletons; the top ten hold under 8%. Input material: peripheral blood. The source is a man aged 45-65 years with active COVID-19.

This chain connects TRBV6-1 to TRBJ1-6; 7 bases align to TRBD1. The CDR3 is 16 amino acids. The junction had 8 bases not matched to a gene; V was cut back by 2 bases and J by 7 bases. CDR1 MNHNS and CDR2 SASEGT come from the germline V gene. In DNA form, the CDR3 reads TGTGCCAGCAGTGAATTGACAGGGTTAGGCAATTCACCCCTCCACTTT. It codes for CASSELTGLGNSPLHF.

This clone was counted a single time. This chain uses TRBV2 with TRBJ1-2; no clear D gene. V was cut by 5 bases and J by 4 bases, with 11 bases left in between. This CDR3 spans 13 amino acids. Germline V CDR1 and CDR2: SNHLY, FYNNEI. The CDR3 nucleotides read TGTGCCAGCAGTTTAGAGCAGGTCTATGGCTACACCTTC. This encodes CASSLEQVYGYTF.

This clone was recorded once. V is TRBV11-2 and J is TRBJ1-1; weak D call: TRBD1 (6 bases). Germline V gene data show CDR1 as SGHAT and CDR2 as FQNNGV. V was pared by 4 bases and J by 6 bases, with 18 bases between. The CDR3 spans 15 residues. This chain's CDR3 is CASSSVFVGQPEAFF. The DNA of the CDR3 is TGTGCCAGCAGCTCCGTTTTCGTGGGACAACCTGAAGCTTTCTTT.

J is TRBJ1-2 and V is TRBV15; no definite D call. CDR1 is LNHNV and CDR2 is YYDKDF in the germline V gene (reference sequence). Between the trimmed V and J ends, which lost 1 base and 3 bases, there was a span of 15 bases. The CDR3 is 16 residues long. CDR3 sequence: CATSRGFSDSYYGYTF. CDR3 bases: TGTGCCACCAGCAGAGGATTCTCTGACTCATACTATGGCTACACCTTC.

This clone appeared a single time. CDR3 in DNA: TGTGCCAGCAGCTTAGCAGGGATCGGGGGGGCACTGCCTAATGAAAAACTGTTTTTT. As protein: CASSLAGIGGALPNEKLFF. The chain uses TRBV7-2 and TRBJ1-4, with D tentatively TRBD1 (6 bases). The length of the CDR3 is 19 residues. From germline, CDR1 is SGHTA and CDR2 FQGNSA. Trimming pared 0 bases from V and 3 bases from J, leaving 20 bases between.

V usage is TRBV25-1 and J usage is TRBJ2-6; TRBD1 is a possible D gene (6 bases). Germline CDR1 and CDR2: MGHDK and SYGVNS. Trimming removed 2 bases from V and 0 bases from J, with 14 bases in between. CDR3 size: 18 residues. The CDR3 nucleotides are TGTGCCAGCAGTGAAGGCAGGGGAAAGGTCTCTGGGGCCAACGTCCTGACTTTC. It is translated as CASSEGRGKVSGANVLTF.

CDR3 DNA: TGTGCCAGTAGCCCTACAGGGATCGCTAACTATGGCTACACCTTC. It encodes CASSPTGIANYGYTF. The chain links TRBV19 to TRBJ1-2; D might be TRBD1 (6 bases). The CDR3 runs 15 residues. Trimming left V 6 bases short and J 0 bases short, with 14 bases between. From germline, CDR1 is LNHDA and CDR2 SQIVND (reference sequence).

This clone was seen once. The V call is TRBV7-9, the J call TRBJ2-7, with D possibly being TRBD1 (5 bases). The CDR3 is 15 amino acids. V lost 2 bases to trimming and J lost 1 base, with 12 bases between them. Germline loops: CDR1 SEHNR, CDR2 FQNEAQ (reference sequence). The DNA of the CDR3 is TGTGCCAGCAGCTTACCCGGTCAGGGTTCCTACGAGCAGTACTTC. It yields the protein CASSLPGQGSYEQYF.

This sequence joins TRBV11-2 and TRBJ2-5, with D uncertain. V was shortened by 5 bases and J by 2 bases, with 9 bases between the two germline ends. Germline-derived CDR1 and CDR2 are SGHAT and FQNNGV. This CDR3 spans 13 amino acids. Here the CDR3 DNA reads TGTGCCAGCAGCCGCAGATCTCAAGAGACCCAGTACTTC. Residues: CASSRRSQETQYF.

CDR3 DNA sequence: TGTGCCAGCAGACACGAATATAATTCACCCCTCCACTTT. It encodes CASRHEYNSPLHF. The V gene is TRBV6-5, the J gene TRBJ1-6, with no clear D. V shed 6 bases and J shed 4 bases, with 7 bases lying between them. CDR3 length: 13 residues. The germline gives CDR1 MNHEY, CDR2 SVGAGI.